This passage covers 16 T cell receptor beta chains from one sample sequenced in a study of blood T cell repertoires in COVID-19. Assay used: immunoSEQ multiplex PCR; TCRdb lists only in-frame clones, some missing. The sample contains 220,000 or so clones, roughly four fifths of which appear only once. The sample was peripheral blood. Source of these receptors: a woman older than 75 with acute or convalescent COVID-19.

CDR3: CASSLGQGMNTEAFF. DNA for the CDR3: TGTGCCAGCAGTTTAGGACAGGGGATGAACACTGAAGCTTTCTTT. This chain connects TRBV27 to TRBJ1-1; 9 positions match TRBD1. V lost 2 bases and J lost 0; bases outside the gene matches: 1. The germline gives CDR1 MNHEY, CDR2 SMNVEV (reference sequence). The CDR3 consists of 15 residues.

The count of this clone is one. This chain uses TRBV28 with TRBJ2-6; perhaps TRBD2 as D (5 bases). CDR1 is MDHEN, CDR2 SYDVKM, per germline. The CDR3 is 15 amino acids. Between the trimmed V and J ends, which lost 2 bases and 2 bases, there was a span of 7 bases. The CDR3 region has the DNA TGTGCCAGCAGTTTAACGAGGGCTGGGGCCAACGTCCTGACTTTC. It encodes CASSLTRAGANVLTF.

This sequence joins TRBV5-6 and TRBJ2-2; tentatively, D is TRBD1 (6 bases). Germline V gives CDR1 SGHDT, CDR2 YYEEEE. Trimming took 1 base from V and 3 from J, leaving 16 bases between them. This CDR3 is built from 17 residues. The CDR3 coding sequence is TGTGCCAGCAGCTTGTTTTTGGGGGCGCGGGACACCGGGGAGCTGTTTTTT. This sequence encodes CASSLFLGARDTGELFF.

The chain recombines TRBV4-2 with TRBJ2-1; possible D gene TRBD1, 5 bases. This CDR3 is 16 amino acids long. Between the trimmed V and J ends, which lost 1 base and 6 bases, there was a span of 16 bases. Germline assignment: CDR1 LGHNA and CDR2 YNFKEQ. The CDR3 coding sequence is TGTGCCAGCAGCCAAGTCGGCAGGGCTAAATCCAATGAGCAGTTCTTC. Translated, it gives CASSQVGRAKSNEQFF.

V and J are TRBV7-2 and TRBJ2-3; a possible D gene is TRBD1 (5 bases). The germline V gene has CDR1 SGHTA and CDR2 FQGNSA. This CDR3 has 11 residues. V was trimmed by 5 bases and J by 8 bases, leaving 8 bases between them. CDR3 loop: CASSPGPTQYF. The CDR3 DNA reads TGTGCCAGCAGCCCAGGGCCTACGCAGTATTTT.

The chain has TRBV29-1 and TRBJ2-7; D is unclear. This CDR3 contains 13 residues. Germline V gives CDR1 SQVTM, CDR2 ANQGSEA. V dropped 5 bases and J dropped 2 bases, with 13 bases sitting between them. Here the CDR3 reads CSVTVSYAYEQYF. CDR3 DNA: TGCAGCGTTACGGTCTCTTATGCCTACGAGCAGTACTTC.

J is TRBJ1-4 and V is TRBV20-1, with 9 bases fitting TRBD1. The germline V gene encodes CDR1 DFQATT and CDR2 SNEGSKA (reference sequence). The CDR3 runs 15 residues. Trimming removed 3 bases from V and 5 bases from J; junction bases left unmatched: 7. CDR3 nucleotide sequence: TGCAGTGCTAGTGAGGGGACAGGGAAAAATGAAAAACTGTTTTTT. Translation gives CSASEGTGKNEKLFF.

The chain is built from TRBV27 and TRBJ1-5, with 7 bases matching TRBD1. This CDR3 region has 16 residues. CDR1 and CDR2 (germline): MNHEY, SMNVEV (reference sequence). V was pared by 10 bases and J by 6 bases, with 18 bases of the junction left unmatched. CDR3 region: CATGVISGGTSQPQHF. The CDR3 DNA follows: TGTGCCACCGGAGTGATTTCAGGGGGAACGAGTCAGCCCCAGCATTTT.

This sequence joins TRBV12-5 and TRBJ2-3, with unresolved D. The CDR3 runs 12 residues. From germline, CDR1 is LGHNT and CDR2 FRNRAP. V lost 0 bases, J lost 6 bases, and 4 bases lay in between. The CDR3 coding sequence is TGTGCTAGTGGTTTGGTGTCTGATACGCAGTATTTT. Its translation is CASGLVSDTQYF.

The V call is TRBV28, the J call TRBJ1-2, with TRBD1 matching 9 bases. Trimming removed 2 bases from V and 3 bases from J; junction bases left unmatched: 4. This CDR3 spans 15 amino acids. The germline gives CDR1 MDHEN, CDR2 SYDVKM. CDR3 loop: CASSLRDRAYYGYTF. The CDR3 DNA sequence: TGTGCCAGCAGTTTACGGGACAGGGCTTACTATGGCTACACCTTC.

This chain connects TRBV9 to TRBJ1-3; perhaps TRBD1 as D (5 bases). The ends were cut back, 1 base at V and 0 bases at J, with 8 bases in the middle. The CDR3 is made up of 15 amino acids. Germline-derived CDR1 and CDR2 are SGDLS and YYNGEE. CDR3: CASSVSDSSGNTIYF. The CDR3 nucleotides read TGTGCCAGCAGCGTAAGTGACAGCTCTGGAAACACCATATATTTT.

The V gene is TRBV5-1, the J gene TRBJ2-2, with D perhaps matching TRBD1 (6 bases). The CDR3 runs to 14 residues. V lost 2 bases and J lost 4, with 9 bases in between. The germline V gene has CDR1 SGHRS and CDR2 YFSETQ. The chain's CDR3 is CASSFRDTTGELFF. The CDR3 nucleotides read TGCGCCAGCAGCTTCCGGGACACCACCGGGGAGCTGTTTTTT.

To note about this clone: One end of the junction is discordant with germline, which a read error may explain. This chain links TRBV19 with TRBJ1-6; the match to TRBD1 covers 8 bases. The CDR3 loop spans 16 amino acids. CDR1 LNHDA and CDR2 SQIVND come from the germline V gene (reference sequence). The CDR3 nucleotides are TGTACCAGTAGTCATTCAGGGGGCGCGGGTAATTCACCCCTCCACTTT. Protein product: CTSSHSGGAGNSPLHF. Full variable domain (rest looked up from reference TRBV19 and TRBJ1-6): DGGITQSPKYLFRKEGQNVTLSCEQNLNHDAMYWYRQDPGQGLRLIYYSQIVNDFQKGDIAEGYSVSREKKESFPLTVTSAQKNPTAFYLCTSSHSGGAGNSPLHFGNGTRLTVT.

The sample holds one count of this clone. The chain joins TRBV9 to TRBJ2-1, with TRBD1 as a possible D gene (5 bases). CDR1 is SGDLS, CDR2 YYNGEE, per germline. With 3 bases removed from V and 0 bases from J, the gap between germline ends came to 10 bases. CDR3 size: 15 residues. CDR3 amino acids: CASSGGGSSYNEQFF. For the CDR3, the DNA is TGTGCCAGCAGCGGGGGCGGTAGCTCCTACAATGAGCAGTTCTTC. The complete variable domain, with remaining parts taken from reference TRBV9 and TRBJ2-1, reads DSGVTQTPKHLITATGQRVTLRCSPRSGDLSVYWYQQSLDQGLQFLIQYYNGEERAKGNILERFSAQQFPDLHSELNLSSLELGDSALYFCASSGGGSSYNEQFFGPGTRLTVL.

The V gene is TRBV5-4, the J gene TRBJ1-2; TRBD1 matches 7 bases. There are 16 residues in the CDR3. V dropped 4 bases and J dropped 2; count of bases not matched to a gene: 11. Germline CDR1 SGHNT, CDR2 YYREEE (reference sequence). In DNA form, the CDR3 reads TGTGCCAGCAGCCAGCGGACAGGCGATCTGAACTATGGCTACACCTTC. Its protein product is CASSQRTGDLNYGYTF. Full variable domain (outside the CDR3, taken from reference TRBV5-4 and TRBJ1-2): ETGVTQSPTHLIKTRGQQVTLRCSSQSGHNTVSWYQQALGQGPQFIFQYYREEENGRGNFPPRFSGLQFPNYSSELNVNALELDDSALYLCASSQRTGDLNYGYTFGSGTRLTVV.

The chain joins TRBV7-9 to TRBJ1-4, with D possibly being TRBD1 (5 bases). The CDR3 length is 13 residues. CDR1 and CDR2 (germline): SEHNR, FQNEAQ (reference sequence). Trimming shortened V by 5 bases and J by 7 bases, and 11 bases separated the two germline ends. The CDR3 protein is CASSNYRSEKLFF. The CDR3 region has the DNA TGTGCCAGCAGCAATTACAGGAGTGAAAAACTGTTTTTT.